The count of the clone carrying this T cell receptor beta chain is one. Some clones are missing from TCRdb's copy, which holds only in-frame ones; the method was immunoSEQ multiplex PCR. The sample comprises hundreds of thousands of clones, around 95% of which are singletons, and around 0.11% rests with the top ten. The sample is drawn from a study of shared clonotypes between healthy human individuals. CD45RO-negative, CCR7-selected cells formed the naive CD8 fraction, which excluded terminally differentiated effector memory CD45RA+ cells. V was trimmed by 4 bases and J by 0 bases, leaving 13 bases between them. Germline V gene data show CDR1 as SGHDN and CDR2 as FVKESK. This CDR3 has 17 residues.

The chain has TRBV14 and TRBJ2-6; possible D gene TRBD2, 5 bases. This receptor was taken from a woman aged 25 to 39 in good health. Material for sequencing was naive CD8+ T cells sorted from blood. CDR3 bases: TGTGCCAGCAGCCCGGACTGGACCCGCTCTGGGGCCAACGTCCTGACTTTC. Residues: CASSPDWTRSGANVLTF.